These 25 T cell receptor beta chains originate from one sample sequenced in a study of cytomegalovirus exposure and HLA in healthy donors. Researchers ran the PCR with 60 Vbeta and 13 Jbeta primers. The repertoire was sequenced with immunoSEQ multiplex PCR; TCRdb's copy has only in-frame clones and lacks some. Altogether about 130,000 clones are present, about 85% being singletons, with the ten largest covering roughly 1.7%. Input material: PBMCs. The receptor set was obtained from a boy aged 5-17 years in good health and CMV-seronegative.

This chain links TRBV28 with TRBJ2-1; unclear D gene. This CDR3 comprises 15 residues. Germline CDR1 is MDHEN and CDR2 is SYDVKM. Trimming removed 3 bases from V and 4 bases from J, with 13 bases in between. CDR3 DNA sequence: TGTGCCAGCAGTTTCGGTCCGAGCTATTACAATGAGCAGTTCTTC. Protein sequence: CASSFGPSYYNEQFF. The entire variable domain, with the rest obtained from reference TRBV28 and TRBJ2-1, is as follows: DVKVTQSSRYLVKRTGEKVFLECVQDMDHENMFWYRQDPGLGLRLIYFSYDVKMKEKGDIPEGYSVSREKKERFSLILESASTNQTSMYLCASSFGPSYYNEQFFGPGTRLTVL.

The V gene is TRBV27, the J gene TRBJ2-7; TRBD2 is a possible D gene (6 bases). Between the trimmed V and J ends, which lost 5 bases and 6 bases, there was a span of 14 bases. The CDR3 sequence is 13 residues long. Germline CDR1 and CDR2: MNHEY and SMNVEV (reference sequence). CDR3 in DNA: TGTGCCAGCAGTAGGGACTCCCTGGGCGAGCAGTACTTC. Translating gives CASSRDSLGEQYF.

The chain is built from TRBV4-3 and TRBJ1-1; D not certain. Trimming took 3 bases from V and 2 from J, leaving 10 bases between them. The CDR3 covers 14 residues. Germline lookup yields CDR1 LGHNA and CDR2 YSLEER. The CDR3 DNA reads as TGCGCCAGCAGCCATGCGACTAGAAACACTGAAGCTTTCTTT. Its translation: CASSHATRNTEAFF.

The chain uses TRBV7-2 and TRBJ2-7; TRBD1 matches 10 bases. Trimming cost V 2 bases and J 6 bases; bases outside gene matches: 7. The CDR3 is made up of 15 amino acids. CDR1 and CDR2 (germline): SGHTA, FQGNSA. CDR3 residues: CASSLLRDRGPEQYF. CDR3 DNA: TGTGCCAGCAGCTTACTCCGTGACAGGGGGCCCGAGCAGTACTTC.

This clone was counted once. The chain joins TRBV7-8 to TRBJ2-1; maybe TRBD2 (5 bases). This CDR3 contains 15 residues. V was pared by 2 bases and J by 5 bases, with 13 bases between. Germline lookup yields CDR1 SGHVS and CDR2 FQNEAQ. CDR3 bases: TGTGCCAGCAGCTTACTAGTGGGAGTGGACAATGAGCAGTTCTTC. This encodes CASSLLVGVDNEQFF.

The CDR3 DNA follows: TGTGCCAGCACCGAGACAGATTATAGCAATCAGCCCCAGCATTTT. Protein: CASTETDYSNQPQHF. This chain connects TRBV19 to TRBJ1-5, with D maybe TRBD1 (5 bases). The CDR3 runs to 15 residues. Between the trimmed V and J ends, which lost 9 bases and 0 bases, there was a span of 15 bases. Germline lookup yields CDR1 LNHDA and CDR2 SQIVND (reference sequence).

The J gene is TRBJ2-3, the V gene TRBV5-6; TRBD2 matches at 8 bases. CDR1 and CDR2 (germline): SGHDT, YYEEEE. This CDR3 comprises 14 residues. V shed 4 bases, J shed 2 bases, and the junction held 3 bases outside the gene matches. CDR3 DNA: TGTGCCAGCAGCACACTAGCGGCCACAGATACGCAGTATTTT. Encoded protein: CASSTLAATDTQYF.

The J gene is TRBJ2-6, the V gene TRBV5-1; D not resolved. CDR3 length: 14 amino acids. Germline values: CDR1 SGHRS, CDR2 YFSETQ. The V end was cut by 0 bases, the J end by 4 bases, with 5 bases between. The CDR3 sequence: CASSLDGGANVLTF. For the CDR3, the DNA is TGCGCCAGCAGCTTGGACGGGGGGGCCAACGTCCTGACTTTC.

The chain links TRBV20-1 to TRBJ2-7, with TRBD1 as a possible D gene (5 bases). CDR1 and CDR2 from the germline V gene are DFQATT and SNEGSKA (reference sequence). The CDR3 has 11 amino acids. V lost 6 bases, J lost 3 bases, and 9 bases lay in between. CDR3 DNA sequence: TGCAGTGCACAGGATTACTACGAGCAGTACTTC. This codes for CSAQDYYEQYF.

The rearrangement links TRBV6-1 to TRBJ2-7, with 7 positions matching TRBD1. V trimming: 4 bases; J trimming: 0 bases; junction bases outside the gene matches: 6. The CDR3 sequence is 15 residues long. CDR1 and CDR2 from the germline V gene are MNHNS and SASEGT. Written as DNA, the CDR3 is TGTGCCAGCAGTGTGGAGGCAGGGGGCTCCTACGAGCAGTACTTC. Translating gives CASSVEAGGSYEQYF.

This rearrangement joins TRBV7-9 to TRBJ2-7; 9 bases line up with TRBD1. With V trimmed by 2 bases and J by 3 bases, 5 bases remained unmatched. This CDR3 is 15 amino acids long. The germline V gene encodes CDR1 SEHNR and CDR2 FQNEAQ (reference sequence). In DNA form, the CDR3 reads TGTGCCAGCAGCTTAACGGGACAGGGAGGCTACGAGCAGTACTTC. Translating it yields CASSLTGQGGYEQYF. The full variable domain, completed using reference TRBV7-9 and TRBJ2-7, is DTGVSQNPRHKITKRGQNVTFRCDPISEHNRLYWYRQTLGQGPEFLTYFQNEAQLEKSRLLSDRFSAERPKGSFSTLEIQRTEQGDSAMYLCASSLTGQGGYEQYFGPGTRLTVT.

This chain links TRBV9 with TRBJ2-7; 12 bases agree with TRBD2. CDR3 length equals 16 residues. The V gene end was trimmed by 0 bases and the J gene end by 5 bases; junction bases not matched to a gene: 6. Germline assignment: CDR1 SGDLS and CDR2 YYNGEE. The chain's CDR3 is CASSVGLAGDGDEQYF. DNA of the CDR3: TGTGCCAGCAGCGTAGGACTAGCGGGGGACGGCGACGAGCAGTACTTC.

The chain recombines TRBV30 with TRBJ1-2; D call uncertain. The length of the CDR3 is 14 residues. Trimming left V 4 bases short and J 4 bases short, with 16 bases between. The germline gives CDR1 GTSNPN, CDR2 SVGIG (reference sequence). Here the CDR3 DNA reads TGTGCCTGGACATCCCCGGAGGGCGGCTATGGCTACACCTTC. It yields the protein CAWTSPEGGYGYTF.

The rearrangement joins TRBV27 to TRBJ2-1; 9 bases agree with TRBD2. Germline loops: CDR1 MNHEY, CDR2 SMNVEV (reference sequence). The trim removed 5 bases at V and 4 bases at J, leaving 9 bases unmatched. The CDR3 consists of 16 residues. The CDR3 loop reads CASSNTVSGSYNEQFF. CDR3 nucleotide sequence: TGTGCCAGCAGTAACACTGTTAGCGGGAGTTACAATGAGCAGTTCTTC.

This clone was detected only a few times. DNA for the CDR3: TGTGCCAGTAGTATAGCGGCGGGAGGCTCCGATGAGCAGTTCTTC. Translated, it gives CASSIAAGGSDEQFF. V is TRBV19 and J is TRBJ2-1; TRBD2 aligns across 8 bases. With 1 base clipped from V and 8 bases from J, the junction kept 7 bases outside the gene matches. Germline loops: CDR1 LNHDA, CDR2 SQIVND (reference sequence). The CDR3 loop spans 15 amino acids.

V gene TRBV5-6 combines with J gene TRBJ1-2, with unresolved D. Per the germline V gene, CDR1 is SGHDT and CDR2 is YYEEEE. The CDR3 has 14 residues. V was cut by 1 base and J by 4 bases, with 11 bases left in between. The CDR3 spells CASSLNSYLYGYTF. In nucleotides, the CDR3 is TGTGCCAGCAGCTTGAACAGTTATCTCTATGGCTACACCTTC.

This chain connects TRBV7-8 to TRBJ1-1; no reliable D call. Germline values: CDR1 SGHVS, CDR2 FQNEAQ. The CDR3 covers 14 residues. The V gene lost 1 base and the J gene lost 0 bases, with 6 bases spanning the gap. For the CDR3, the DNA is TGTGCCAGCAGCTTAGTTGCGGTGAACACTGAAGCTTTCTTT. It encodes CASSLVAVNTEAFF. The full variable domain, its missing parts supplied by reference TRBV7-8 and TRBJ1-1, is GAGVSQSPRYKVAKRGQDVALRCDPISGHVSLFWYQQALGQGPEFLTYFQNEAQLDKSGLPSDRFFAERPEGSVSTLKIQRTQQEDSAVYLCASSLVAVNTEAFFGQGTRLTVV.

CDR3 residues: CASSQQGTLNTEAFF. CDR3 sequence (DNA): TGTGCCAGCAGCCAACAGGGTACCCTGAACACTGAAGCTTTCTTT. J is TRBJ1-1 and V is TRBV7-2, with D maybe TRBD1 (6 bases). Trimming stripped 5 bases from V and 0 bases from J, with 13 bases between. Germline assignment: CDR1 SGHTA and CDR2 FQGNSA. This CDR3 contains 15 residues.

The gene calls are TRBV27 and TRBJ2-1; 10 bases align to TRBD2. V trimming: 7 bases; J trimming: 7 bases; junction bases outside the gene matches: 19. The CDR3 runs 18 residues. Germline V gives CDR1 MNHEY, CDR2 SMNVEV (reference sequence). The CDR3 DNA reads as TGTGCCAGCACCTTGGGTAGCGGGAGGTTTCGGGTCGGGAATGAGCAGTTCTTC. Amino acid sequence: CASTLGSGRFRVGNEQFF.

V and J are TRBV4-3 and TRBJ1-1; D uncertain. The V gene lost 0 bases and the J gene lost 5 bases, with 13 bases spanning the gap. Germline CDR1 LGHNA, CDR2 YSLEER. This CDR3 region has 15 residues. As DNA, the CDR3 is TGCGCCAGCAGCCAAGATATCATCAGGTGGACTGAAGCTTTCTTT. This sequence encodes CASSQDIIRWTEAFF.

The V gene is TRBV7-9, the J gene TRBJ1-6; 7 bases are a match to TRBD1. Germline values: CDR1 SEHNR, CDR2 FQNEAQ (reference sequence). The CDR3 runs 15 residues. With 1 base clipped from V and 9 bases from J, the junction kept 6 bases outside the gene matches. Written as DNA, the CDR3 is TGTGCCAGCAGCTTAGACGGACAGGTTGGTTCACCCCTCCACTTT. Its protein is CASSLDGQVGSPLHF.

The V call is TRBV28, the J call TRBJ2-5, with D perhaps matching TRBD1 (6 bases). Trimming took off 5 bases at V and 8 bases at J, with 15 bases between the two ends. CDR1 is MDHEN and CDR2 is SYDVKM in the germline V gene. This CDR3 has 13 amino acids. CDR3 nucleotide sequence: TGTGCCAGCAGTCCAACTCCACAGGGTACCCAGTACTTC. Encoded protein: CASSPTPQGTQYF.

V is TRBV7-2 and J is TRBJ1-6; 7 bases map to TRBD1. Trimming removed 3 bases from V and 6 bases from J; junction bases left unmatched: 2. Germline CDR1 reads SGHTA; CDR2 reads FQGNSA. The CDR3 totals 14 residues. CDR3 residues: CASSFNRGNSPLHF. The CDR3 DNA reads TGTGCCAGCAGCTTCAACAGGGGTAATTCACCCCTCCACTTT.

The rearrangement links TRBV14 to TRBJ2-7; tentatively, D is TRBD1 (6 bases). Germline-derived CDR1 and CDR2 are SGHDN and FVKESK. V gave up 4 bases and J gave up 3 bases, with 13 bases separating them. The CDR3 contains 14 residues. The CDR3 sequence: CASSLGQRVYEQYF. CDR3 DNA sequence: TGTGCCAGCAGCCTTGGACAGAGAGTCTACGAGCAGTACTTC.

The chain uses TRBV2 and TRBJ2-1, with D possibly being TRBD2 (5 bases). The V end lost 6 bases, the J end lost 6 bases, and 15 bases lay between the germline ends. Germline CDR1 is SNHLY and CDR2 is FYNNEI. CDR3 length: 14 amino acids. The CDR3 is CASSNNRGSNEQFF. The CDR3 nucleotides read TGTGCCAGCAGCAATAACCGGGGTTCCAATGAGCAGTTCTTC. The whole variable domain, remainder taken from reference TRBV2 and TRBJ2-1, is EPEVTQTPSHQVTQMGQEVILRCVPISNHLYFYWYRQILGQKVEFLVSFYNNEISEKSEIFDDQFSVERPDGSNFTLKIRSTKLEDSAMYFCASSNNRGSNEQFFGPGTRLTVL.